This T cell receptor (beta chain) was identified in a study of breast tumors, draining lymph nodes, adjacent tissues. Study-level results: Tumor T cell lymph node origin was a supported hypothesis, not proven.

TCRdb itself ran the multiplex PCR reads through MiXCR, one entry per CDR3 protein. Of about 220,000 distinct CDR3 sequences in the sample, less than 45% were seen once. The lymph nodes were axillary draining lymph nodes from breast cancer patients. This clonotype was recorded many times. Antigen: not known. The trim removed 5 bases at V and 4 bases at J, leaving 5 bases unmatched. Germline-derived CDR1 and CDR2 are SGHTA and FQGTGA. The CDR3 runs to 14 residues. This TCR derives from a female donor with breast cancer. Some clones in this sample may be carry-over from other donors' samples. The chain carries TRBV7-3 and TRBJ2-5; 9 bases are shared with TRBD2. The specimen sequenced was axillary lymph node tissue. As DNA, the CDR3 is TGTGCCAGCAGCGTTAGCGGGAGCGGAGAGACCCAGTACTTC. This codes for CASSVSGSGETQYF.